These 22 T cell receptor beta chains came from one sample sequenced in a study of read filtering for tumor transcriptome and immune sequencing. This library used roughly 370 ng RNA and molecular barcoded adaptors spanning alpha/delta and beta/gamma chains. TCRdb fed the reads into MiXCR, producing one record per CDR3 protein. The sample includes about 38,000 distinct CDR3 sequences, approximately 15% of them seen just once. The specimen sequenced was a population of CD138-negative cells sorted from bone marrow. The source is a donor older than 35 with multiple myeloma.

This clonotype was recorded at least ten times. V is TRBV7-8 and J is TRBJ1-2, with D possibly being TRBD1 (5 bases). V lost 2 bases, J lost 8 bases, and 12 bases lay in between. This CDR3 is built from 13 residues. In germline, CDR1 is SGHVS, CDR2 FQNEAQ. CDR3 loop: CASSLQGGDGYTF. DNA of the CDR3: TGTGCCAGCAGCTTACAGGGAGGAGACGGCTACACCTTC.

In its sample, this clonotype was seen many times. The rearrangement joins TRBV6-2 or TRBV6-3 to TRBJ1-1, with 8 bases lining up with TRBD1. Per the germline V gene, CDR1 is MNHEY and CDR2 is SVGEGT. V lost 0 bases to trimming and J lost 4 bases; unmatched junction nucleotides: 4. This CDR3 region has 15 residues. The chain's CDR3 is CASSYSFGTGTEAFF. DNA for the CDR3: TGTGCCAGCAGTTACTCTTTCGGGACAGGCACTGAAGCTTTCTTT.

Turning to this clonotype: A read error may be the cause here, since a much bigger clone is one base away. The chain employs TRBV11-3 and TRBJ2-1; 10 bases match TRBD2. This CDR3 has 15 amino acids. Trimming cost V 8 bases and J 8 bases; bases outside gene matches: 12. Germline values: CDR1 SGHNT, CDR2 YENEEA. The CDR3 nucleotides read TGTGCCAGCGGCCCCCAGGGGCTAGCGGGAGATGAGCAGTTCTTC. Its protein is CASGPQGLAGDEQFF.

The sample holds many counts of this clonotype. The chain joins TRBV6-6 to TRBJ2-7, with TRBD1 matching 8 bases. Germline V CDR1 and CDR2: MNHNY, SVGAGI (reference sequence). The CDR3 extends over 14 amino acids. With 4 bases clipped from V and 4 bases from J, the junction kept 6 bases outside the gene matches. The CDR3 DNA sequence: TGTGCCAGCAGTTCCGTGGGACAGGTATACGAGCAGTACTTC. Translated: CASSSVGQVYEQYF.

V and J are TRBV20-1 and TRBJ2-3; the D is unclear. CDR3 length: 16 amino acids. The ends were cut back, 0 bases at V and 4 bases at J, with 17 bases in the middle. In germline, CDR1 is DFQATT, CDR2 SNEGSKA (reference sequence). DNA for the CDR3: TGCAGTGCTAGAGATCTGTGGCAGGTTCGCGCAGATACGCAGTATTTT. Its protein product is CSARDLWQVRADTQYF.

In this sample, this clonotype turned up many times. The chain is built from TRBV12-3 or TRBV12-4 and TRBJ2-6; 9 bases align to TRBD1. V gave up 5 bases and J gave up 2 bases; unmatched junction bases: 7. This CDR3 contains 17 residues. In DNA, the CDR3 is TGTGCCAGCAGTCTCGGGACAGGGATTGCTGGGGCCAACGTCCTGACTTTC. The encoded protein is CASSLGTGIAGANVLTF.

This clonotype was observed at least ten times. The rearrangement links TRBV4-1 to TRBJ2-7; TRBD1 matches 10 bases. CDR3 length equals 15 residues. Germline V lookup: CDR1 MGHRA, CDR2 YSYEKL. V gave up 0 bases and J gave up 5 bases; unmatched junction bases: 4. This CDR3 reads CASSQDWTGGDEQYF. The CDR3 DNA reads as TGCGCCAGCAGCCAAGACTGGACAGGGGGGGACGAGCAGTACTTC.

This clonotype was recorded a few times. The chain carries TRBV5-1 and TRBJ1-1; D remains unclear. V dropped 3 bases and J dropped 1 base, with 4 bases sitting between them. The CDR3 runs 12 residues. The germline gives CDR1 SGHRS, CDR2 YFSETQ. The CDR3 nucleotides read TGCGCCAGCAGCTCGACGAACACTGAAGCTTTCTTT. It specifies CASSSTNTEAFF.

This clonotype was seen repeatedly, ten times or more. The chain has TRBV7-3 and TRBJ2-1; TRBD2 is a possible D gene (5 bases). V was trimmed by 0 bases and J by 5 bases, leaving 8 bases between them. CDR3 size: 14 residues. In germline, CDR1 is SGHTA, CDR2 FQGTGA. The CDR3 protein is CASSLTAGNNEQFF. The CDR3 DNA reads as TGTGCCAGCAGCTTAACGGCGGGTAACAATGAGCAGTTCTTC.

This chain joins TRBV24-1 and TRBJ2-3, with 9 bases identical to TRBD2. The CDR3 sequence is 17 residues long. The V gene end was trimmed by 2 bases and the J gene end by 0 bases; junction bases not matched to a gene: 5. CDR1 is KGHDR and CDR2 is SFDVKD in the germline V gene. CDR3 in DNA: TGTGCCACCAGTGATTCCGTGCTAGCGGGAAGCACAGATACGCAGTATTTT. Protein: CATSDSVLAGSTDTQYF.

This clonotype was observed many times. This chain connects TRBV7-2 to TRBJ1-4; no reliable D call. Germline values: CDR1 SGHTA, CDR2 FQGNSA. Trimming pared 5 bases from V and 0 bases from J, leaving 13 bases between. CDR3 length equals 16 residues. CDR3 in amino acids: CASSPQHGATNEKLFF. CDR3 coding DNA: TGTGCCAGCAGCCCACAACACGGTGCAACTAATGAAAAACTGTTTTTT.

This clonotype occurred a few times. A clone one base away is much larger, so this may be a read error. Here the CDR3 omits its conserved ending phenylalanine or tryptophan, so a read error is the likely source. The V gene is TRBV29-1, the J gene TRBJ1-5; D is unresolved. This CDR3 spans 13 amino acids. V lost 5 bases and J lost 5, with 13 bases in between. Germline values: CDR1 SQVTM, CDR2 ANQGSEA. In DNA form, the CDR3 reads TGCAGCGTTTCCTCGGGAGACGATCAGCCCCAGCATCTT. Amino acid sequence: CSVSSGDDQPQHL.

In its sample, this clonotype was seen many times. The CDR3 loop reads CASSGLAGGPGQETQYF. The CDR3 DNA reads as TGTGCCAGCAGTGGACTAGCGGGAGGGCCGGGCCAAGAGACCCAGTACTTC. The rearrangement links TRBV6-2 or TRBV6-3 to TRBJ2-5; TRBD2 agrees at 15 bases. The germline CDR1 and CDR2 sequences are MNHEY and SVGEGT. This CDR3 is 17 amino acids long. With 5 bases clipped from V and 1 base from J, the junction kept 5 bases outside the gene matches.

This clonotype was picked up many times. This chain links TRBV28 with TRBJ2-7; 13 bases map to TRBD2. V shed 4 bases, J shed 2 bases, and the junction held 2 bases outside the gene matches. Germline V gives CDR1 MDHEN, CDR2 SYDVKM. The CDR3 loop spans 15 amino acids. Here the CDR3 reads CASSSGLAGTYEQYF. The CDR3 nucleotides read TGTGCCAGCAGTTCGGGACTAGCGGGAACCTACGAGCAGTACTTC. The full variable domain, with the rest looked up from reference TRBV28 and TRBJ2-7, is DVKVTQSSRYLVKRTGEKVFLECVQDMDHENMFWYRQDPGLGLRLIYFSYDVKMKEKGDIPEGYSVSREKKERFSLILESASTNQTSMYLCASSSGLAGTYEQYFGPGTRLTVT.

This clonotype was seen ten or more times. The chain combines TRBV12-3 or TRBV12-4 with TRBJ2-2; 7 bases map to TRBD1. This CDR3 contains 16 residues. V gave up 8 bases and J gave up 0 bases; unmatched junction bases: 9. CDR3 in amino acids: CASQGDGGANTGELFF. The DNA of the CDR3 is TGTGCCAGCCAGGGGGATGGGGGCGCGAACACCGGGGAGCTGTTTTTT.

This chain joins TRBV5-1 and TRBJ2-1; TRBD2 aligns across 12 bases. The V gene's germline CDR1 is SGHRS and CDR2 YFSETQ. The CDR3 sequence is 17 residues long. The trim removed 0 bases at V and 1 base at J, leaving 2 bases unmatched. CDR3 amino acids: CASSLGLAGGSYNEQFF. The CDR3 bases are TGCGCCAGCAGCTTGGGGCTAGCGGGAGGGTCCTACAATGAGCAGTTCTTC.

V usage is TRBV6-2 or TRBV6-3 and J usage is TRBJ2-5; D is possibly TRBD2 (5 bases). The V end lost 5 bases, the J end lost 6 bases, and 16 bases lay between the germline ends. The CDR3 covers 14 residues. Germline CDR1 and CDR2: MNHEY and SVGEGT. The CDR3 sequence is CASSPSIREKTQYF. The CDR3 DNA sequence: TGTGCCAGCAGTCCCTCGATCCGGGAAAAGACCCAGTACTTC.

This clonotype was seen ten or more times. The V call is TRBV7-9, the J call TRBJ2-7; D is possibly TRBD1 (6 bases). Deletions cut 2 bases from V and 4 bases from J, with 15 bases between. Germline CDR1 reads SEHNR; CDR2 reads FQNEAQ (reference sequence). This CDR3 has 15 residues. The CDR3 coding sequence is TGTGCCAGCAGCTTAATGACTGGGGGCGCGTACGAGCAGTACTTC. Translating gives CASSLMTGGAYEQYF.

J is TRBJ2-2 and V is TRBV5-1; 8 bases fit TRBD2. J was trimmed by 4 bases and V by 4 bases; bases with no gene match: 9. Germline V lookup: CDR1 SGHRS, CDR2 YFSETQ. The CDR3 spans 16 residues. CDR3 sequence reads: CASSHSGGAGTGELFF. Here the CDR3 DNA reads TGCGCCAGCAGCCACAGCGGGGGCGCAGGCACCGGGGAGCTGTTTTTT.

This clonotype was seen many times. V is TRBV29-1 and J is TRBJ1-5; perhaps TRBD1 as D (5 bases). Trimming stripped 8 bases from V and 8 bases from J, with 19 bases between. CDR3 length equals 13 residues. CDR1 is SQVTM, CDR2 ANQGSEA, per germline. The CDR3 sequence: CSPQGPGLEPQHF. The CDR3 nucleotides are TGCAGCCCTCAGGGTCCGGGCCTTGAGCCCCAGCATTTT.

In this sample, this clonotype turned up many times. This chain joins TRBV2 and TRBJ2-2, with TRBD1 matching 9 bases. Trimming took 11 bases from V and 3 from J; bases not matched to a gene: 1. Germline V gene data show CDR1 as SNHLY and CDR2 as FYNNEI. This CDR3 has 12 amino acids. This CDR3 reads CAHRGHTGELFF. CDR3 DNA: TGTGCCCACAGGGGGCACACCGGGGAGCTGTTTTTT. Based on the CDR3 plus reference TRBV2 and TRBJ2-2, the full variable domain is EPEVTQTPSHQVTQMGQEVILRCVPISNHLYFYWYRQILGQKVEFLVSFYNNEISEKSEIFDDQFSVERPDGSNFTLKIRSTKLEDSAMYFCAHRGHTGELFFGEGSRLTVL.

Many counts were recorded for this clonotype. The chain links TRBV20-1 to TRBJ2-1, with 12 bases identical to TRBD2. Germline CDR1 and CDR2: DFQATT and SNEGSKA (reference sequence). V shed 0 bases, J shed 6 bases, and the junction held 3 bases outside the gene matches. The CDR3 extends over 15 amino acids. The CDR3 nucleotides read TGCAGTGCTAGAGACCGGACTAGCGGGACCAATGAGCAGTTCTTC. This encodes CSARDRTSGTNEQFF.